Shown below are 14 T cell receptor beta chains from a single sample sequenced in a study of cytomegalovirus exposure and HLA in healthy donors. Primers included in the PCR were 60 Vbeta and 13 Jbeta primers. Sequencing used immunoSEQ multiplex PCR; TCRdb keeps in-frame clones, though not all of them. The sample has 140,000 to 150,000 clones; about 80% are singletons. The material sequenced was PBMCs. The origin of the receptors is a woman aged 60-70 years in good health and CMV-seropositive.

CDR3 DNA: TGCGCCAGCAGCTCGACTAGCACTACCGGGGAGCTGTTTTTT. Translating it yields CASSSTSTTGELFF. The V call is TRBV5-1, the J call TRBJ2-2; TRBD2 aligns across 7 bases. With 3 bases clipped from V and 5 bases from J, the junction kept 4 bases outside the gene matches. Germline loops: CDR1 SGHRS, CDR2 YFSETQ. CDR3 length: 14 amino acids. The full variable domain, its missing parts supplied by reference TRBV5-1 and TRBJ2-2, is KAGVTQTPRYLIKTRGQQVTLSCSPISGHRSVSWYQQTPGQGLQFLFEYFSETQRNKGNFPGRFSGRQFSNSRSEMNVSTLELGDSALYLCASSSTSTTGELFFGEGSRLTVL.

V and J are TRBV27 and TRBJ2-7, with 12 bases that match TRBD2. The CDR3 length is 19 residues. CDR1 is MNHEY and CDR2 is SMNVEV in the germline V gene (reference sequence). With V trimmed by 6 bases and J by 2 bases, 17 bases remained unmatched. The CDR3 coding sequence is TGTGCCAGCAGCCGATGGCCCCTAGCGGGAGGGGCTCTCACCTACGAGCAGTACTTC. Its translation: CASSRWPLAGGALTYEQYF.

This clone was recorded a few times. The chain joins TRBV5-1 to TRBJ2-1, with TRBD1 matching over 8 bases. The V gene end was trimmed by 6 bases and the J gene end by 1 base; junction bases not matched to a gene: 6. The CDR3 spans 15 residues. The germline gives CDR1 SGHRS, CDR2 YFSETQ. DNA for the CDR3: TGCGCCAGCACAAATACAGGGGGGTCCTACAATGAGCAGTTCTTC. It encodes CASTNTGGSYNEQFF.

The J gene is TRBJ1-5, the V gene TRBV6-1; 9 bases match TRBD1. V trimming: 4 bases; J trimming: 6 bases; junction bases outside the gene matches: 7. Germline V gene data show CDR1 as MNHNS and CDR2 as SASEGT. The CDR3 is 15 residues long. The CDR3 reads CASSARDRVAQPQHF. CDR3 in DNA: TGTGCCAGCAGTGCACGGGACAGGGTGGCTCAGCCCCAGCATTTT.

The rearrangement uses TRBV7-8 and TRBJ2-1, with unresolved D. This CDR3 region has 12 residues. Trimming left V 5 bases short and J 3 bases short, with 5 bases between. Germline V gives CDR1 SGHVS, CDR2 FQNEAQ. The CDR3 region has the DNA TGTGCCAGCAGCAACAACTACAATGAGCAGTTCTTC. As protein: CASSNNYNEQFF.

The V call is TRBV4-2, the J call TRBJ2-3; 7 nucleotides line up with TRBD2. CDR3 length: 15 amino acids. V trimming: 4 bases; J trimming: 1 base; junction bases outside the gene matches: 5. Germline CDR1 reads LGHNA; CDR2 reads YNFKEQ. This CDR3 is CASSRASGRTDTQYF. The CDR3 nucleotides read TGTGCCAGCAGCCGGGCTAGCGGACGCACAGATACGCAGTATTTT.

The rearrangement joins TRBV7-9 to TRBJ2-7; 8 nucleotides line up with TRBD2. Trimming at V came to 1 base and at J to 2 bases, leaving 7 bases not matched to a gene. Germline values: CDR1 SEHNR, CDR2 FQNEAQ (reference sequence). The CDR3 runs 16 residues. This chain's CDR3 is CASSLGWREATYEQYF. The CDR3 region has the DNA TGTGCCAGCAGCTTAGGTTGGCGGGAGGCCACCTACGAGCAGTACTTC.

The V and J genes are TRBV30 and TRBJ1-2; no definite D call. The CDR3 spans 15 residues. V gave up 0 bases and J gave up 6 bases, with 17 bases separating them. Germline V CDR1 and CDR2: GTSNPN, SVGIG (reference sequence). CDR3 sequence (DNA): TGTGCCTGGAGTGTAGGCGGGGTACACTTCGATGGCTACACCTTC. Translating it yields CAWSVGGVHFDGYTF.

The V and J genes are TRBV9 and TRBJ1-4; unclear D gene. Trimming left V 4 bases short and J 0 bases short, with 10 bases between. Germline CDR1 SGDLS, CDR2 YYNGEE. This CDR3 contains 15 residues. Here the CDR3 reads CASSPHSATNEKLFF. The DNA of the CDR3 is TGTGCCAGCAGCCCTCACAGTGCAACTAATGAAAAACTGTTTTTT.

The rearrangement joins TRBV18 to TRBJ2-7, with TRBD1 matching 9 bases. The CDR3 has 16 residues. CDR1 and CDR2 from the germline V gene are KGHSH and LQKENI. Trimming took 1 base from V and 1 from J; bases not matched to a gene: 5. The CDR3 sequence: CASSPQGQGFSYEQYF. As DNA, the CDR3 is TGTGCCAGCTCACCACAGGGACAGGGTTTTTCCTACGAGCAGTACTTC. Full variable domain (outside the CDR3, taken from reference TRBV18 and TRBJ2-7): NAGVMQNPRHLVRRRGQEARLRCSPMKGHSHVYWYRQLPEEGLKFMVYLQKENIIDESGMPKERFSAEFPKEGPSILRIQQVVRGDSAAYFCASSPQGQGFSYEQYFGPGTRLTVT.

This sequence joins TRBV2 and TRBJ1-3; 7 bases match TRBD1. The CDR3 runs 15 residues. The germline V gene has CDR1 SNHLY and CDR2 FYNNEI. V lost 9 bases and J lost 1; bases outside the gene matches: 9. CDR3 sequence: CARGTEQGSGNTIYF. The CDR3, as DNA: TGTGCCAGGGGAACCGAACAGGGGTCTGGAAACACCATATATTTT. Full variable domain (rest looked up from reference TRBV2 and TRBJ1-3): EPEVTQTPSHQVTQMGQEVILRCVPISNHLYFYWYRQILGQKVEFLVSFYNNEISEKSEIFDDQFSVERPDGSNFTLKIRSTKLEDSAMYFCARGTEQGSGNTIYFGEGSWLTVV.

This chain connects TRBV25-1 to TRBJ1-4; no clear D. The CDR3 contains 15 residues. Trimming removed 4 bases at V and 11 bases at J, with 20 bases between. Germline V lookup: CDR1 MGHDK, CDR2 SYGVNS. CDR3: CASSGFDGGMRKLFF. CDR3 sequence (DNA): TGTGCCAGCAGTGGTTTTGACGGTGGAATGAGGAAACTGTTTTTT.

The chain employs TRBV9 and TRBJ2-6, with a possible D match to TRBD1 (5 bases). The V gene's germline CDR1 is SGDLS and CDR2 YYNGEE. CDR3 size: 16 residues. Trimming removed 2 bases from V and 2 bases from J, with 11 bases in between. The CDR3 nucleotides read TGTGCCAGCAGCGTCACAGGATACGCTGGGGCCAACGTCCTGACTTTC. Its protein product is CASSVTGYAGANVLTF. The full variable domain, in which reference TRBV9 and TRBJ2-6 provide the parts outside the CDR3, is DSGVTQTPKHLITATGQRVTLRCSPRSGDLSVYWYQQSLDQGLQFLIQYYNGEERAKGNILERFSAQQFPDLHSELNLSSLELGDSALYFCASSVTGYAGANVLTFGAGSRLTVL.

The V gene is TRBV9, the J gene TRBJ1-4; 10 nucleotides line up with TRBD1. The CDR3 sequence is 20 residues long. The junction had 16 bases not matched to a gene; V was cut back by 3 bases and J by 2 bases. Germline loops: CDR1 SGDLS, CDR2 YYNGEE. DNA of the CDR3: TGTGCCAGCAGCGCATCCTCCGGGACAGGGGATCCCGGGACTAATGAAAAACTGTTTTTT. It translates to CASSASSGTGDPGTNEKLFF.